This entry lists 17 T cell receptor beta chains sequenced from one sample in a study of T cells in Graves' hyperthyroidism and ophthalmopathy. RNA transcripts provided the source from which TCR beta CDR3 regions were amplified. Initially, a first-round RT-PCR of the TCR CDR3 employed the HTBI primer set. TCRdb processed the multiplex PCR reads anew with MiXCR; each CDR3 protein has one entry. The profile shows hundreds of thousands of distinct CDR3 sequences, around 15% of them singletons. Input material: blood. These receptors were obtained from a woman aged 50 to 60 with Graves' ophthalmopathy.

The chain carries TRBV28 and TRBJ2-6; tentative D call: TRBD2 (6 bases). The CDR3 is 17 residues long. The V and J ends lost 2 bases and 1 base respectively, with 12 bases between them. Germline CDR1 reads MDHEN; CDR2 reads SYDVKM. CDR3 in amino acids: CASSLNLRGSGANVLTF. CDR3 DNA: TGTGCCAGCAGTTTAAACCTTCGGGGGTCTGGGGCCAACGTCCTGACTTTC.

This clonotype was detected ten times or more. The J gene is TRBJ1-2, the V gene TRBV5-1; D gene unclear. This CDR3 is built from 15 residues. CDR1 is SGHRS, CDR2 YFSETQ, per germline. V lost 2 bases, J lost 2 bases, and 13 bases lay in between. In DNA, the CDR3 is TGCGCCAGCAGCTTAAGGTGGGCGGAAAACTATGGCTACACCTTC. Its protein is CASSLRWAENYGYTF.

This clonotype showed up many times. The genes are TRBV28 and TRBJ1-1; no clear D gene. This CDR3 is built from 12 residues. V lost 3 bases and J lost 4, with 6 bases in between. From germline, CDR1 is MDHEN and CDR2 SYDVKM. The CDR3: CASSFIATEAFF. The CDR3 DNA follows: TGTGCCAGCAGTTTCATTGCCACTGAAGCTTTCTTT.

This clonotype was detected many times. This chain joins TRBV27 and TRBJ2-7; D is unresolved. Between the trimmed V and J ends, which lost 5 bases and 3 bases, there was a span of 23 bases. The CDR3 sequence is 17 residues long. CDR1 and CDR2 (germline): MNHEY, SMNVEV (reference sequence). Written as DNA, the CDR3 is TGTGCCAGCAGTCTCCATCCTTTACCCTCCTCGGGCTACGAGCAGTACTTC. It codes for CASSLHPLPSSGYEQYF.

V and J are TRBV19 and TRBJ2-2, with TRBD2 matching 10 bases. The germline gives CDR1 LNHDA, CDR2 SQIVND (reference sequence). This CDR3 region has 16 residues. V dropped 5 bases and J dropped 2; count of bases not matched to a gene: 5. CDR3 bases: TGTGCCAGTAGTGGACTAGCGGCCCAAAACACCGGGGAGCTGTTTTTT. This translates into CASSGLAAQNTGELFF.

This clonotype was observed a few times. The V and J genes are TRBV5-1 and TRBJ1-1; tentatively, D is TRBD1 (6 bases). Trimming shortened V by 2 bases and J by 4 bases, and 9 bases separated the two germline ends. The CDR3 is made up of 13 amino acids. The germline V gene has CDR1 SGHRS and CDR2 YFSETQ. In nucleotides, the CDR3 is TGCGCCAGCAGCTTCGAGGGGGTCACTGAAGCTTTCTTT. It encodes CASSFEGVTEAFF.

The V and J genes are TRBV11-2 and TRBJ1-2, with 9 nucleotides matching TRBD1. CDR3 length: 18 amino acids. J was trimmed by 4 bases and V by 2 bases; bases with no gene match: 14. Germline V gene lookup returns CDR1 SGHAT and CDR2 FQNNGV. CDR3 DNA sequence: TGTGCCAGCAGCTTAAGGCCCCTCCTACAGGGGGCAGGCTATGGCTACACCTTC. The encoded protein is CASSLRPLLQGAGYGYTF.

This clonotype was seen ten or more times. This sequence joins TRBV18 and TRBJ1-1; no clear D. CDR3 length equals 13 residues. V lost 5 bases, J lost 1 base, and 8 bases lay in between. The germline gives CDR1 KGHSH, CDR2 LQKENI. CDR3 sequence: CASSMSGNTEAFF. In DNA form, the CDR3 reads TGTGCCAGCTCAATGTCTGGGAACACTGAAGCTTTCTTT. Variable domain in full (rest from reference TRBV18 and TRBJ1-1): NAGVMQNPRHLVRRRGQEARLRCSPMKGHSHVYWYRQLPEEGLKFMVYLQKENIIDESGMPKERFSAEFPKEGPSILRIQQVVRGDSAAYFCASSMSGNTEAFFGQGTRLTVV.

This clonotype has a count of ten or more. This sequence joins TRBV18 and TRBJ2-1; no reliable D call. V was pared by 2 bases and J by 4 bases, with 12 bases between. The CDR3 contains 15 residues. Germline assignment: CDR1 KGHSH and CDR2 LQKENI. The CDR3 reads CASSPAETRYNEQFF. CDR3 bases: TGTGCCAGCTCACCAGCCGAGACACGGTACAATGAGCAGTTCTTC.

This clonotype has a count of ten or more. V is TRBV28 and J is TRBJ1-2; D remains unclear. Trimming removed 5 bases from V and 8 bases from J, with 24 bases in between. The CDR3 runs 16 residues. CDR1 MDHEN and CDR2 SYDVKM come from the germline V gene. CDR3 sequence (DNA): TGTGCCAGCAGTAACCCATACCCGGACGGAATTGTGGGCTACACCTTC. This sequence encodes CASSNPYPDGIVGYTF.

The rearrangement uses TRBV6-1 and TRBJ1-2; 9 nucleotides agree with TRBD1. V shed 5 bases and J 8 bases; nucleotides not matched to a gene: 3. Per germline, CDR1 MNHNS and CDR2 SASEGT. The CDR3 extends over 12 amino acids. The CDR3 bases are TGTGCCAGCAGTTGGGACAGGGACGGCTACACCTTC. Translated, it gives CASSWDRDGYTF.

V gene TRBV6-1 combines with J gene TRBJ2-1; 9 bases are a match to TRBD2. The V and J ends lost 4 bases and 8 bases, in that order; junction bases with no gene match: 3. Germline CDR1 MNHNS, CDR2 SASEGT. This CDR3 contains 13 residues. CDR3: CASSVAGADEQFF. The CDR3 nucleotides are TGTGCCAGCAGTGTAGCGGGAGCCGATGAGCAGTTCTTC.

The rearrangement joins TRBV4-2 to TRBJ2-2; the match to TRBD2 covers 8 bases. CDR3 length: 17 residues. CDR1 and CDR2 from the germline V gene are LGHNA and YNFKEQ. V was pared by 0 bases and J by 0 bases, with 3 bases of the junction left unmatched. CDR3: CASSQDLAGSNTGELFF. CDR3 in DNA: TGTGCCAGCAGCCAAGATCTAGCGGGCTCGAACACCGGGGAGCTGTTTTTT.

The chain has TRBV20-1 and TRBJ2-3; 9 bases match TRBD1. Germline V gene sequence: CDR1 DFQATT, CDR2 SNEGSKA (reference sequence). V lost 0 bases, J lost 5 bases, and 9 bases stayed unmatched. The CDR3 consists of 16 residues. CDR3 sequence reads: CSARDLSRQGGDTQYF. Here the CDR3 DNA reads TGCAGTGCTAGAGACCTCTCAAGACAGGGGGGAGATACGCAGTATTTT.

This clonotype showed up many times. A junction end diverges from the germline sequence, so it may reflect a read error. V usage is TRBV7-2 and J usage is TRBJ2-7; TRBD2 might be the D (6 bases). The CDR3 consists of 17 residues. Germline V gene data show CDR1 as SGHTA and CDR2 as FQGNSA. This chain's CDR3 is CASSLAGSGVLSHEQYF. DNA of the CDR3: TGTGCCAGCAGCTTAGCTGGGTCGGGGGTACTCTCCCACGAGCAGTACTTC.

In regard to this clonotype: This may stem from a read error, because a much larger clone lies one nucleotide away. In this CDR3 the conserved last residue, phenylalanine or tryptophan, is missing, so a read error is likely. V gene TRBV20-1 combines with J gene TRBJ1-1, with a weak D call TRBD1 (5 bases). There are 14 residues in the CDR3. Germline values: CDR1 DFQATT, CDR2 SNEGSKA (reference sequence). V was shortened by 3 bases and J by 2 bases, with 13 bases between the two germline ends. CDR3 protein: CSARGVGGNTEAFS. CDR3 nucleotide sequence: TGCAGTGCTAGGGGCGTCGGGGGAAACACTGAAGCTTTCTCT.

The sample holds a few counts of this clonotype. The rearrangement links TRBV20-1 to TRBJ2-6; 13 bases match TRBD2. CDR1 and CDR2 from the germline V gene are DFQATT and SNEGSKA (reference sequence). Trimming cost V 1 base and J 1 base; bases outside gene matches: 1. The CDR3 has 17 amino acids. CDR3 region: CSARGTSGSSGANVLTF. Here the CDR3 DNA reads TGCAGTGCTAGAGGGACTAGCGGGAGTTCTGGGGCCAACGTCCTGACTTTC.